This T cell receptor (beta chain) comes out of a study of blood T cell repertoires in COVID-19. Study-level background: PBMCs, B-cell-depleted T cells, or T cells provided the cDNA or gDNA that made up the material.

Participants were aged 18 to 89 years, lived in some 23 US areas, and enrolled virtually. Grouping used clinical history reported by participants in a survey and questionnaire. CDR3 length: 13 residues. The germline CDR1 and CDR2 sequences are LGHDT and YNNKEL (reference sequence). Trimming left V 2 bases short and J 1 base short, with 6 bases between. Sequencing was performed with immunoSEQ multiplex PCR; in TCRdb, only in-frame clones are kept and a portion is missing. The repertoire consists of 250,000 or so clones, with over 75% occurring once and the leading ten covering roughly 1.7%. This clone was seen once.

This chain connects TRBV3-1 (or the pseudogene TRBV3-2) to TRBJ2-7; no reliable D call. The sequence derives from a man aged 40-50 years who had recovered from COVID-19. The sequencing sample was made of PBMCs or T cells enriched from blood (not recorded which). CDR3 DNA sequence: TGTGCCAGCAGCCAACTCGGGTCCTACGAGCAGTACTTC. Encoded protein: CASSQLGSYEQYF.